This passage covers 2 T cell receptor beta chains from one sample sequenced in a study of cytomegalovirus exposure and HLA in healthy donors. Use of 60 Vbeta and 13 Jbeta primers characterized the PCR. Profiling relied on immunoSEQ multiplex PCR, and the TCRdb table lists in-frame clones only, not all of them. In the table there are approximately 180,000 clones, 60% to 80% of which are singletons. Sequencing was done on a sample of PBMCs. These receptors all stem from a woman in her forties or fifties in good health and CMV-seropositive.

This clone was detected only a few times. This chain links TRBV9 with TRBJ2-2; 7 positions agree with TRBD1. The CDR3 runs to 15 residues. J lost 4 bases, V lost 9 bases, and 12 bases had no gene match. Germline assignment: CDR1 SGDLS and CDR2 YYNGEE. CDR3 residues: CATSPTGSSTGELFF. CDR3 DNA: TGTGCCACCTCCCCGACAGGGTCGAGCACCGGGGAGCTGTTTTTT.

The chain combines TRBV4-1 with TRBJ2-3; D is perhaps TRBD1 (5 bases). The CDR3 sequence is 13 residues long. Germline V gene sequence: CDR1 MGHRA, CDR2 YSYEKL. V was clipped by 5 bases and J by 4 bases, with 10 bases between them. The CDR3 loop reads CASSYRSADTQYF. DNA of the CDR3: TGCGCCAGCAGCTACAGGAGCGCAGATACGCAGTATTTT.